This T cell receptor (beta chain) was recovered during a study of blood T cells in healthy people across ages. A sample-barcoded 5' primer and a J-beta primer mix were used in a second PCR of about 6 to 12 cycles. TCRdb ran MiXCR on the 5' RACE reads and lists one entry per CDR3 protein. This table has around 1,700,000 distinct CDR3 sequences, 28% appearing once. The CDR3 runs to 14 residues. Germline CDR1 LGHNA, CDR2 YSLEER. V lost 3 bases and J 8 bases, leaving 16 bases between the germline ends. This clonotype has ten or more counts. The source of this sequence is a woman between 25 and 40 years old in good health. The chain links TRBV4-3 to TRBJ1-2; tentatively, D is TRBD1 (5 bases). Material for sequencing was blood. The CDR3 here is CASSQVAGTYGYTF. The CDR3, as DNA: TGCGCCAGCAGCCAGGTTGCAGGGACCTACGGCTACACCTTC.